This T cell receptor beta chain originates from a study of blood T cell repertoires in COVID-19. Study-level background: The study drew acute and convalescent COVID-19 samples from the United States, Italy and Spain.

Under the authors' procedure: Amplification of reference gene primers provided the estimated nucleated cell counts. Profiled with immunoSEQ multiplex PCR; TCRdb holds only in-frame clones, not every one. V and J calls and clone size follow that table, whereas D and trimming were derived from the DNA. The data hold about 230,000 clones, with roughly 80% observed a single time. Germline CDR1 and CDR2: SGHRS and YFSETQ. The CDR3 covers 14 residues. The V gene lost 1 base and the J gene lost 0 bases, with 7 bases spanning the gap. The V call is TRBV5-1, the J call TRBJ1-1; D is undetermined. The TCR sequence derives from a woman of 80 years or more with acute or convalescent COVID-19. Sequencing was performed on peripheral blood. The CDR3 DNA reads as TGCGCCAGCAGCTTGCCGAGCATGAACACTGAAGCTTTCTTT. Translated: CASSLPSMNTEAFF.